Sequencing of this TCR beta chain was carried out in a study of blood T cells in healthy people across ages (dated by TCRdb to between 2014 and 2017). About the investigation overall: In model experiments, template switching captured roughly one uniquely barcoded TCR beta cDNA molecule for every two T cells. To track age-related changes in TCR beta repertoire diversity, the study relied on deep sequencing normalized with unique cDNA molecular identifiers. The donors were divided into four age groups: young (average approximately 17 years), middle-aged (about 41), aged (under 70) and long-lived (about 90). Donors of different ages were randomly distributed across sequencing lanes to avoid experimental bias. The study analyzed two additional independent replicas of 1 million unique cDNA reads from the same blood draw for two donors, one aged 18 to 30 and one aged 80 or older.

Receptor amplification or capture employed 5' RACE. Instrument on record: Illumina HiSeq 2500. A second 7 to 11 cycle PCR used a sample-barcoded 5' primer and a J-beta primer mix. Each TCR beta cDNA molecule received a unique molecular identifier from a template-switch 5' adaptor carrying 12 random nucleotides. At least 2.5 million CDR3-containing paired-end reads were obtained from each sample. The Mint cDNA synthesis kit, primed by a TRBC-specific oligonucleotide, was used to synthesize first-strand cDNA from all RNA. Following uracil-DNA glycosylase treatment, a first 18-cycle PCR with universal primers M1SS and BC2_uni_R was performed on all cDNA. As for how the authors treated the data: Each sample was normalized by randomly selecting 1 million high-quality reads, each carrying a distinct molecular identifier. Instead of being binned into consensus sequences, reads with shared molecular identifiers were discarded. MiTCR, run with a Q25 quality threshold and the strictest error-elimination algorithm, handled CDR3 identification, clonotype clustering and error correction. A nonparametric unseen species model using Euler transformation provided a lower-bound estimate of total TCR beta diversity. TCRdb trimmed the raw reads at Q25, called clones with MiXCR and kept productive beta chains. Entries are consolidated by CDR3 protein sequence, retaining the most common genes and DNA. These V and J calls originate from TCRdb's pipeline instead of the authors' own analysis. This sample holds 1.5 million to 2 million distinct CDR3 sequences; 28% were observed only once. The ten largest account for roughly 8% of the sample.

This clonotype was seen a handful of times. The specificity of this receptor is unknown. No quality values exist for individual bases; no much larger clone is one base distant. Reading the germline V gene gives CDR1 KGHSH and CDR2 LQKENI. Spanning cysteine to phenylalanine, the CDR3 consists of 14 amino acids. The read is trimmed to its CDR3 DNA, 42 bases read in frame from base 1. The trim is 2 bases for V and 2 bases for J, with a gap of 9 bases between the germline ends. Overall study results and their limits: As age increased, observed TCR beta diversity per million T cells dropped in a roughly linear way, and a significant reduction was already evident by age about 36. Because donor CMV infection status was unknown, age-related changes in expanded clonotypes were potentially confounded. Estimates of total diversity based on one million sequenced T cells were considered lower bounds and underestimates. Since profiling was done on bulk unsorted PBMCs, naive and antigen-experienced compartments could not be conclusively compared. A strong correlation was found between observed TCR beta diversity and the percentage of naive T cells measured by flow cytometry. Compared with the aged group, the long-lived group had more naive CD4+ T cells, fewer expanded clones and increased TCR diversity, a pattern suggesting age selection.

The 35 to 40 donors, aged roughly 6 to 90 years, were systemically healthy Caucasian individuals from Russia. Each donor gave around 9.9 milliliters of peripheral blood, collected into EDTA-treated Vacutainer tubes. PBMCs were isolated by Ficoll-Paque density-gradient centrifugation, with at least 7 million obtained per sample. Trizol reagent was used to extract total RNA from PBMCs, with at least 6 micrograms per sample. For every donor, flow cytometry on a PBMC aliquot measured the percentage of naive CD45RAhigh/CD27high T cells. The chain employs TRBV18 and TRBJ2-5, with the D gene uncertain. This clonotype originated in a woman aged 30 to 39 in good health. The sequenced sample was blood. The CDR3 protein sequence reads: CASSPIPGQETQYF. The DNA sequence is TGTGCCAGCTCACCAATTCCAGGACAAGAGACCCAGTACTTC.